The 26 T cell receptor beta chains below all came from one sample that was sequenced in a study of control samples from healthy donors and cancer patients. Sequenced by immunoSEQ multiplex PCR; TCRdb stores in-frame clones only, minus some. The table has approximately 120,000 clones, roughly 90% seen once. Sequencing was carried out using blood. The receptors derive from a woman in her fifties or sixties in good health.

The rearrangement joins TRBV7-9 to TRBJ1-5; D remains unclear. The germline V gene encodes CDR1 SEHNR and CDR2 FQNEAQ (reference sequence). V was shortened by 1 base and J by 7 bases, with 11 bases between the two germline ends. The CDR3 length is 14 residues. The chain's CDR3 is CASSLVDSGQPQHF. The CDR3 coding sequence is TGTGCCAGCAGCTTAGTTGATAGCGGACAGCCCCAGCATTTT.

The rearrangement links TRBV11-2 to TRBJ2-7; no definite D call. Trimming pared 4 bases from V and 5 bases from J, leaving 12 bases between. The germline gives CDR1 SGHAT, CDR2 FQNNGV. CDR3 size: 13 residues. The CDR3 DNA is TGTGCCAGCAGCTCCCCTCCGAGTAACGAGCAGTACTTC. Residues: CASSSPPSNEQYF.

The chain employs TRBV7-6 and TRBJ2-3; possible D gene TRBD2, 5 bases. V was pared by 8 bases and J by 2 bases, with 17 bases between. Germline CDR1 reads SGHVS; CDR2 reads FNYEAQ. The CDR3 loop spans 15 amino acids. CDR3 DNA: TGTGCCAGCGGCCCCCGATCGGGATCCACAGATACGCAGTATTTT. Its protein product is CASGPRSGSTDTQYF.

The chain links TRBV6-6 to TRBJ2-5; no definite D call. Trimming pared 0 bases from V and 7 bases from J, leaving 12 bases between. Germline V CDR1 and CDR2: MNHNY, SVGAGI (reference sequence). This CDR3 is 14 amino acids long. The chain's CDR3 is CASSYSIAEATQYF. In DNA, the CDR3 is TGTGCCAGCAGTTACTCTATAGCTGAGGCGACCCAGTACTTC.

This clone has only one observation. This chain connects TRBV6-1 to TRBJ2-3, with a possible D match to TRBD2 (6 bases). The germline V and J ends were trimmed by 1 base and 1 base, with 15 bases remaining between them. Germline V gene lookup returns CDR1 MNHNS and CDR2 SASEGT. This CDR3 spans 17 amino acids. In nucleotides, the CDR3 is TGTGCCAGCAGTGAAGGCCTTGGGACTGCAGGCACAGATACGCAGTATTTT. Translating it yields CASSEGLGTAGTDTQYF.

The chain has TRBV6-5 and TRBJ2-7, with D maybe TRBD2 (5 bases). V was trimmed by 2 bases and J by 5 bases, leaving 13 bases between them. Germline CDR1 is MNHEY and CDR2 is SVGAGI. This CDR3 region has 14 residues. In DNA, the CDR3 is TGTGCCAGCAGTTACAACGGGAAGGGTGACGAGCAGTACGTC. As protein: CASSYNGKGDEQYV.

The chain combines TRBV13 with TRBJ1-1; D call uncertain. V was clipped by 3 bases and J by 1 base, with 6 bases between them. Germline V lookup: CDR1 PRHDT, CDR2 FYEKMQ (reference sequence). The CDR3 is 13 residues long. The CDR3 loop reads CASSFTANTEAFF. The CDR3 coding sequence is TGTGCCAGCAGCTTCACAGCGAACACTGAAGCTTTCTTT.

The chain employs TRBV14 and TRBJ2-3; D unclear. V lost 4 bases and J 2 bases, leaving 10 bases between the germline ends. Germline CDR1 and CDR2: SGHDN and FVKESK. This CDR3 comprises 14 residues. CDR3 region: CASSLAWNTDTQYF. The CDR3 bases are TGTGCCAGCAGCCTGGCGTGGAACACAGATACGCAGTATTTT.

The rearrangement links TRBV9 to TRBJ1-6; weak D call: TRBD1 (5 bases). Trimming stripped 0 bases from V and 14 bases from J, with 15 bases between. The CDR3 spans 14 residues. The germline V gene encodes CDR1 SGDLS and CDR2 YYNGEE. The CDR3 loop is CASSVGQGATALHF. CDR3 bases: TGTGCCAGCAGCGTAGGTCAAGGGGCGACCGCCCTCCACTTT.

The chain uses TRBV6-5 and TRBJ2-7, with D hard to call. Germline V gene sequence: CDR1 MNHEY, CDR2 SVGAGI. V was clipped by 5 bases and J by 2 bases, with 10 bases between them. The CDR3 extends over 13 amino acids. CDR3 amino acids: CASSRQVTYEQYV. The CDR3 DNA reads TGTGCCAGCAGTAGACAAGTTACCTACGAGCAGTACGTC.

This chain uses TRBV5-5 with TRBJ1-1; 9 positions agree with TRBD1. The V gene end was trimmed by 3 bases and the J gene end by 1 base; junction bases not matched to a gene: 4. The CDR3 extends over 15 amino acids. From germline, CDR1 is SGHKS and CDR2 YYEKEE (reference sequence). The CDR3 sequence: CASSSQGAGNTEAFF. The CDR3 DNA sequence: TGTGCCAGCAGCTCACAGGGGGCCGGGAACACTGAAGCTTTCTTT.

V gene TRBV6-5 combines with J gene TRBJ1-4; 8 nucleotides match TRBD1. Germline values: CDR1 MNHEY, CDR2 SVGAGI. The CDR3 is 14 residues long. J lost 5 bases, V lost 7 bases, and 6 bases had no gene match. This CDR3 reads CASTRTGMNEKLFF. The CDR3 coding sequence is TGTGCCAGCACCAGGACAGGGATGAATGAAAAACTGTTTTTT.

The chain links TRBV6-5 to TRBJ2-2; possible D gene TRBD2, 5 bases. The CDR3 has 15 amino acids. Germline V lookup: CDR1 MNHEY, CDR2 SVGAGI. Trimming cost V 2 bases and J 1 base, with 8 bases left between them. The CDR3 coding sequence is TGTGCCAGCAGTTACATTCGGGGGAACACCGGGGAGCTGTTTTTT. It codes for CASSYIRGNTGELFF.

The chain recombines TRBV12-3 or TRBV12-4 with TRBJ1-2; the D gene is possibly TRBD1 (6 bases). The CDR3 has 11 amino acids. Trimming pared 10 bases from V and 3 bases from J, leaving 9 bases between. The DNA for the CDR3 is TGTGCCATAGGACAGTACTATGGCTACACCTTC. Its translation is CAIGQYYGYTF.

V and J are TRBV5-6 and TRBJ1-5; TRBD1 might be the D (6 bases). The CDR3 is 13 residues long. V was cut by 2 bases and J by 7 bases, with 10 bases left in between. The germline gives CDR1 SGHDT, CDR2 YYEEEE. CDR3 protein: CASSFRGSQPQHF. CDR3 DNA sequence: TGTGCCAGCAGCTTTAGGGGGTCACAGCCCCAGCATTTT.

This chain connects TRBV9 to TRBJ2-7; 7 bases fit TRBD1. This CDR3 comprises 15 residues. Germline-derived CDR1 and CDR2 are SGDLS and YYNGEE. V shed 0 bases and J 1 base; nucleotides not matched to a gene: 4. For the CDR3, the DNA is TGTGCCAGCAGCGTAGGACAGGGATATTCCTACGAGCAGTACTTC. Residues: CASSVGQGYSYEQYF.

This clone was seen a single time. The chain employs TRBV5-1 and TRBJ2-7, with D possibly being TRBD2 (6 bases). The CDR3 sequence is 14 residues long. Per the germline V gene, CDR1 is SGHRS and CDR2 is YFSETQ. V lost 0 bases and J lost 2, with 9 bases in between. Here the CDR3 DNA reads TGCGCCAGCAGCTTGGCCGCGGGACCCTACGAGCAGTACTTC. It codes for CASSLAAGPYEQYF.

This chain links TRBV7-3 with TRBJ2-1, with D hard to call. CDR3 size: 14 residues. The ends were cut back, 2 bases at V and 7 bases at J, with 12 bases in the middle. Germline V gene data show CDR1 as SGHTA and CDR2 as FQGTGA. Written as DNA, the CDR3 is TGTGCCAGCAGCTTAGGCGGCCATGGGAATGAGCAGTTCTTC. Translating it yields CASSLGGHGNEQFF.

This clone was found once. This chain links TRBV5-1 with TRBJ1-1; D may be TRBD1 (5 bases). CDR3 length equals 15 residues. The germline V gene encodes CDR1 SGHRS and CDR2 YFSETQ. The V and J ends lost 7 bases and 1 base respectively, with 17 bases between them. CDR3 coding DNA: TGCGCCAGCGCCGAGAACTGGGGGTCGAACACTGAAGCTTTCTTT. Translated: CASAENWGSNTEAFF.

Only one count was recorded for this clone. The rearrangement links TRBV18 to TRBJ1-6; TRBD1 is a possible D gene (5 bases). The CDR3 sequence is 15 residues long. V lost 0 bases, J lost 6 bases, and 9 bases lay in between. Germline V CDR1 and CDR2: KGHSH, LQKENI. Written as DNA, the CDR3 is TGTGCCAGCTCACCACCGTGGGGGGGTAATTCACCCCTCCACTTT. It translates to CASSPPWGGNSPLHF.

V gene TRBV19 combines with J gene TRBJ1-5; D is unresolved. The CDR3 runs to 12 residues. Trimming shortened V by 2 bases and J by 7 bases, and 6 bases separated the two germline ends. Germline V gives CDR1 LNHDA, CDR2 SQIVND (reference sequence). CDR3 loop: CASSIREQPQHF. CDR3 coding DNA: TGTGCCAGTAGTATACGGGAACAGCCCCAGCATTTT.

This chain joins TRBV9 and TRBJ1-1; TRBD1 agrees at 7 bases. The CDR3 has 14 amino acids. The J segment lost 1 base and the V segment lost 5 bases, leaving 5 bases of the junction unmatched. CDR1 SGDLS and CDR2 YYNGEE come from the germline V gene. CDR3 nucleotides: TGTGCCAGCAGGAAGGGGGCGGCGAACACTGAAGCTTTCTTT. This translates into CASRKGAANTEAFF.

The chain joins TRBV7-9 to TRBJ1-4, with D perhaps matching TRBD1 (6 bases). The germline V gene encodes CDR1 SEHNR and CDR2 FQNEAQ (reference sequence). V lost 5 bases and J 6 bases, leaving 19 bases between the germline ends. This CDR3 region has 16 residues. The CDR3 protein is CASSPRTWGGDEKLFF. DNA of the CDR3: TGTGCCAGCAGCCCGAGAACGTGGGGGGGCGATGAAAAACTGTTTTTT.

V is TRBV30 and J is TRBJ2-3; D is unclear. This CDR3 has 14 amino acids. CDR1 GTSNPN and CDR2 SVGIG come from the germline V gene (reference sequence). Trimming took off 3 bases at V and 0 bases at J, with 10 bases between the two ends. CDR3 sequence reads: CAWRLSASTDTQYF. The CDR3 coding sequence is TGTGCCTGGAGGCTCTCAGCTAGCACAGATACGCAGTATTTT.

The chain couples TRBV30 to TRBJ2-3; D remains ambiguous. From germline, CDR1 is GTSNPN and CDR2 SVGIG (reference sequence). The CDR3 is 13 amino acids. Trimming shortened V by 1 base and J by 2 bases, and 7 bases separated the two germline ends. DNA for the CDR3: TGTGCCTGGAGTGAGGTTGACACAGATACGCAGTATTTT. Encoded protein: CAWSEVDTDTQYF.

V is TRBV30 and J is TRBJ1-2, with D perhaps matching TRBD1 (5 bases). Deletions cut 8 bases from V and 4 bases from J, with 17 bases between. Germline-derived CDR1 and CDR2 are GTSNPN and SVGIG (reference sequence). The CDR3 runs to 13 residues. The chain's CDR3 is CAGFLQGIYGYTF. The CDR3 DNA sequence: TGTGCCGGATTCCTCCAGGGCATCTATGGCTACACCTTC.